These T cell receptor beta chains were read from a single sample in a study of neurological immune-mediated disorders. MiXCR, applied by TCRdb to the 5' RACE reads, yields one record per CDR3 protein. This table holds about 53,000 distinct CDR3 sequences, around a sixth found once. The specimen was PBMCs. These receptors were taken from a man in his 60s in good health. The CDR3 runs from the conserved cysteine through the conserved F or W. The order of the fields is J gene, clone size, D gene, V gene, CDR3 DNA, CDR3 protein. D genes are given only for firm matches. Only some rows state a clone size, as once, few, many or a class for expanded clones.

TRBJ2-7 | many | - | TRBV29-1 | TGCAGCGTTGTGGGGACGGGTGAGGGGTACGAGCAGTACTTC | CSVVGTGEGYEQYF
TRBJ1-2 | many | - | TRBV14 | TGTGCCAGCAGCCAATTGGGGGACTATGGCTACACCTTC | CASSQLGDYGYTF
TRBJ2-7 | - | - | TRBV7-6 | TGTGCCAGCAGCTTAGTTGCGGGATGGAGCTCCTACGAGCAGTACTTC | CASSLVAGWSSYEQYF
TRBJ2-3 | many | - | TRBV25-1 | TGTGCCAGCAGTGAAGCGGTCATCACAGATACGCAGTATTTT | CASSEAVITDTQYF
TRBJ2-5 | - | - | TRBV7-9 | TGTGCCAGCAGCGTACAGGTCCAAGGGACCCAGTACTTC | CASSVQVQGTQYF
TRBJ2-1 | - | TRBD2 | TRBV29-1 | TGCAGCGTTGAAGGAGTAGCGGGCCTAACAAATGAGCAGTTCTTC | CSVEGVAGLTNEQFF
TRBJ2-7 | few | - | TRBV7-2 | TGTGCCAGCAGCTTTTTCCCCTACGAGCAGTACTTC | CASSFFPYEQYF
TRBJ2-7 | few | - | TRBV7-2 | TGTGCCAACAGACCACGGGACAACTCCTACGAGCAGTACTTC | CANRPRDNSYEQYF
TRBJ2-1 | many | - | TRBV5-1 | TGCGCCAGCGCATTGCGTTGGCCCCACTGGGGTGAGCAGTTCTTC | CASALRWPHWGEQFF
TRBJ2-5 | many | - | TRBV14 | TGTGCCAGCAGCTCCGGGGTGACCCAGTACTTC | CASSSGVTQYF
TRBJ1-6 | many | - | TRBV20-1 | TGCAGTGCTTCTGACGCAAGGAGAGCCTATAATTCACCCCTCCACTTT | CSASDARRAYNSPLHF
TRBJ2-1 | many | TRBD2 | TRBV7-2 | TGTGCCAGCAGCCCGAGAGGGAGCGGGAGGTATGGTGAGCAGTTCTTC | CASSPRGSGRYGEQFF
TRBJ2-1 | - | - | TRBV12-3/TRBV12-4 | TGTGCCAGCAGCAGAGGGGCCTCTTACTACAATGAGCAGTTCTTC | CASSRGASYYNEQFF
TRBJ1-5 | once | - | TRBV30 | TGTGCCTGGGGCCAGGGTGGGCAGCCCCAGCATTTT | CAWGQGGQPQHF
TRBJ2-2 | many | - | TRBV14 | TGTGCCAGCAGCGACATAGAGGGGCCCGACACCGGGGAGCTGTTTTTT | CASSDIEGPDTGELFF
TRBJ2-7 | - | TRBD1 | TRBV6-5 | TGTGCCAGCAGGACAGGGGGTTGGGAGCAGTACTTC | CASRTGGWEQYF
TRBJ2-1 | many | - | TRBV20-1 | TGCAGTGCTAGTAGGTCCTCCGGCAATGAGCAGTTCTTC | CSASRSSGNEQFF
TRBJ2-2 | many | TRBD1 | TRBV7-3 | TGTGCCAGCAGCTTAACCCCGACAGGGCTGAACACCGGGGAGCTGTTTTTT | CASSLTPTGLNTGELFF
TRBJ2-6 | many | - | TRBV3-1 | TGTGCCAGCAGCCAAGATTTCTCTGGGGCCAACGTCCTGACTTTC | CASSQDFSGANVLTF
TRBJ2-7 | - | - | TRBV20-1 | TGCAGTGCTATGGGGGGCAACTCCTACGAGCAGTACTTC | CSAMGGNSYEQYF
TRBJ1-6 | many | - | TRBV9 | TGTGCCAGCGGAACCGGCGGGTCACCCCTCCACTTT | CASGTGGSPLHF
TRBJ2-1 | many | TRBD2 | TRBV7-9 | TGTGCCAGCAGGCCGGGGATGGGGAGGGCTTACAATGAGCAGTTCTTC | CASRPGMGRAYNEQFF
TRBJ2-1 | - | TRBD1 | TRBV9 | TGTGCCAGCAGCCCAGGAGGGACAGGGCTGTACAATGAGCAGTTCTTC | CASSPGGTGLYNEQFF
TRBJ1-5 | many | - | TRBV3-2 | TGTGCCAGCAGACTTTCCCCGGAGGAACAGCCCCAGCATTTT | CASRLSPEEQPQHF
TRBJ2-2 | many | TRBD1 | TRBV2 | TGTGCCAGCAACCCCCCCAGACAGGGGGTGAGGACCGGGGAGCTGTTTTTT | CASNPPRQGVRTGELFF
TRBJ1-1 | many | - | TRBV27 | TGTGCCAGCAGGCCAAGGGGGGTATTGAACACTGAAGCTTTCTTT | CASRPRGVLNTEAFF
TRBJ2-7 | many | - | TRBV20-1 | TGCAGTGCTAGAGATCCCATTTCTGGGAACAGTAACGAGCAGTACTTC | CSARDPISGNSNEQYF
TRBJ1-1 | many | - | TRBV9 | TGTGCCAGCAGCCTTCGGGGGACTGAAGCTTTCTTT | CASSLRGTEAFF
TRBJ2-7 | many | - | TRBV4-3 | TGCGCCAGCAGCCAAGATTACGGGACCTCCTACGAGCAGTACTTC | CASSQDYGTSYEQYF
TRBJ2-5 | many | - | TRBV5-6 | TGTGCCAGCAGCCGCCGGGTCACTCCTTGGGAGACCCAGTACTTC | CASSRRVTPWETQYF
TRBJ1-2 | many | TRBD1 | TRBV7-6 | TGTGCCAGCAGCATCCACGACAGGGGATCTGGCTACACCTTC | CASSIHDRGSGYTF
TRBJ2-1 | many | - | TRBV6-6 | TGTGCCAGCAGTTCTCCGAGCAATGAGCAGTTCTTC | CASSSPSNEQFF
TRBJ1-3 | many | - | TRBV11-2 | TGTGCCAGCAGCCCGCAACCGTACTCTGGAAACACCATATATTTT | CASSPQPYSGNTIYF
TRBJ1-5 | many | - | TRBV12-3/TRBV12-4 | TGTGCCAGCAGTTTGTCGGCTGGGAATCAGCCCCAGCATTTT | CASSLSAGNQPQHF
TRBJ2-1 | many | - | TRBV5-1 | TGCGCCAGCAGCTACGGACTCACCTTAACCCCCAGCTCCTACAATGAGCAGTTCTTC | CASSYGLTLTPSSYNEQFF
TRBJ2-7 | many | - | TRBV27 | TGTGCCAGCGGGAATGGTGGGACCTACGAGCAGTACTTC | CASGNGGTYEQYF
TRBJ2-1 | few | TRBD2 | TRBV6-6 | TGTGCCAGCAGCCGCGGACTAGCGGGAGGGCCAGGGGTAAGGGGATCCTACAATGAGCAGTTCTTC | CASSRGLAGGPGVRGSYNEQFF
TRBJ1-4 | many | - | TRBV7-2 | TGTGCCAGCAGCTTCCAGACTAGTAATGAAAAACTGTTTTTT | CASSFQTSNEKLFF
TRBJ2-7 | - | TRBD1 | TRBV7-2 | TGTGCCAGCAGCTTTGCGGGACAGGTCTACGAGCAGTACTTC | CASSFAGQVYEQYF
TRBJ2-4 | many | TRBD2 | TRBV6-2/TRBV6-3 | TGTGCCAGCAGTTATAGACTAGCGGGAGGGCCGGCCAAAAACATTCAGTACTTC | CASSYRLAGGPAKNIQYF
TRBJ2-7 | many | - | TRBV28 | TGTGCCACCTCTTGGGGAAACGAGCAGTACTTC | CATSWGNEQYF
TRBJ2-5 | many | - | TRBV5-1 | TGCGCCAGCAGCATCCAAGAGACCCAGTACTTC | CASSIQETQYF
TRBJ2-2 | many | TRBD2 | TRBV9 | TGTGCCAGCAGCCCCCGACTAGCGGGGATCGAGCTGTTTTTT | CASSPRLAGIELFF
TRBJ2-1 | many | TRBD2 | TRBV4-3 | TGCGCCAGCAGCCAGGGGAGACTAGCGGGAGGCCATGAGCAGTTCTTC | CASSQGRLAGGHEQFF
TRBJ2-5 | many | - | TRBV12-3/TRBV12-4 | TGTGCCAGCAGTCCATACACACAAGAGACCCAGTACTTC | CASSPYTQETQYF
TRBJ2-5 | many | - | TRBV20-1 | TGCAGTGTTTTATCCGGGGGACAAGAGACCCAGTACTTC | CSVLSGGQETQYF
TRBJ1-2 | many | - | TRBV7-3 | TGTGCCAGCAACCCTGTCCCGGCAGACGGATCCTATGGCTACACCTTC | CASNPVPADGSYGYTF
TRBJ2-1 | many | - | TRBV29-1 | TGCAGCGTTGAAGGGGCTGGAGCCTACAATGAGCAGTTCTTC | CSVEGAGAYNEQFF
TRBJ2-2 | many | - | TRBV28 | TGTGCCAGCAGTTTTACAGGGAACACCGGGGAGCTGTTTTTT | CASSFTGNTGELFF
TRBJ1-6 | many | - | TRBV7-8 | TGTGCCAGCAGCATACAGGGTTATAATTCACCCCTCCACTTT | CASSIQGYNSPLHF
TRBJ2-5 | many | TRBD2 | TRBV7-2 | TGTGCCAGCAGCTTACGGGGGGGAGCGGAGACCCAGTACTTC | CASSLRGGAETQYF
TRBJ2-3 | many | - | TRBV7-2 | TGTGCCAGCAGCTCCAGACCGGGAGTAACAGATACGCAGTATTTT | CASSSRPGVTDTQYF
TRBJ2-3 | many | TRBD2 | TRBV7-2 | TGTGCCAGCAGCCCTTTAGCGGGAGGGCCGGATACGCAGTATTTT | CASSPLAGGPDTQYF